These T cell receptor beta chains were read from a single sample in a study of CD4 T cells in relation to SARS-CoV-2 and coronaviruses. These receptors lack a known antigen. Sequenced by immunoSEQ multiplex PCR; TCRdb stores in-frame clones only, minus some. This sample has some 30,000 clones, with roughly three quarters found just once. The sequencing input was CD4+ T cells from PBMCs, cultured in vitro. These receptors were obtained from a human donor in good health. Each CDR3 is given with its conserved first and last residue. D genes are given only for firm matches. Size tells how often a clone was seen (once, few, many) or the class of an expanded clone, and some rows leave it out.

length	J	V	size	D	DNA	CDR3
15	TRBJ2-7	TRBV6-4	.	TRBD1	TGTGCCAGCAGTGCCCGGGACAGGGGGCCCTACGAGCAGTACTTC	CASSARDRGPYEQYF
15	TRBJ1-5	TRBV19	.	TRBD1	TGTGCCAGTAGTATCAGGGCAGGGGGCGATCAGCCCCAGCATTTT	CASSIRAGGDQPQHF
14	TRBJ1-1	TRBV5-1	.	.	TGCGCCAGCACCACCGTCGGGGTTGGCACTGAAGCTTTCTTT	CASTTVGVGTEAFF
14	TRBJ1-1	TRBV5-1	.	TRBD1	TGCGCCAGCAGAAGACAGGGTATGAACACTGAAGCTTTCTTT	CASRRQGMNTEAFF
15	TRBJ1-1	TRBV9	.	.	TGTGCCAGCAGCTTTTTGACCAGCCAAAGCGCTGAAGCTTTCTTT	CASSFLTSQSAEAFF
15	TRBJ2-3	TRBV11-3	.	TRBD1	TGTGCCAGCAGCTTCACCGGACAGGGCCCAGATACGCAGTATTTT	CASSFTGQGPDTQYF
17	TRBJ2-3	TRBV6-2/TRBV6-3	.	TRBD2	TGTGCCAGCAGTTACTCGATTGGGACTAGCGCGGCAGATACGCAGTATTTT	CASSYSIGTSAADTQYF
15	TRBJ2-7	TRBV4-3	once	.	TGCGCCAGCAGCCAATTAGCAGAATCACCCTACGAGCAGTACTTC	CASSQLAESPYEQYF
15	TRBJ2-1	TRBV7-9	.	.	TGTGCCAGCAGCTTAGACAGATCGGTTGGAAGGGTGCAGTTCTTC	CASSLDRSVGRVQFF
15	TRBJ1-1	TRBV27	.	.	TGTGCCAGCAGCCTTCTCGGGACATCGAACACTGAAGCTTTCTTT	CASSLLGTSNTEAFF
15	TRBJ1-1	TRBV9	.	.	TGTGCCAGCAGCCCCTCCGCGGGGTGGGGGACTGAAGCTTTCTTT	CASSPSAGWGTEAFF
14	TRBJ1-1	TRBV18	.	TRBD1	TGTGCCAGCTCACCCGGGACAGCGAAAACTGAAGCTTTCTTT	CASSPGTAKTEAFF
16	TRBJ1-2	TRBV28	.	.	TGTGCCAGCAGTTTAACGGTCAGATGGGGGGGAGCTGGCTACACCTTC	CASSLTVRWGGAGYTF
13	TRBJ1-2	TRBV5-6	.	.	TGTGCCAGCAGCTTCGGCACTAACTATGGCTACACCTTC	CASSFGTNYGYTF
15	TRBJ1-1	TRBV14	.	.	TGTGCCAGCAGCCTTACCCCCGACGGGATCACTGAAGCTTTCTTT	CASSLTPDGITEAFF
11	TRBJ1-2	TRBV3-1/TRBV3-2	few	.	TGTGCCAGCAGGAGCAGTTATGGCTACACCTTC	CASRSSYGYTF
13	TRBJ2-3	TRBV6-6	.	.	TGTGCCAGCAGTTACTTTAGACGTGATACGCAGTATTTT	CASSYFRRDTQYF
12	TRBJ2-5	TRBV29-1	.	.	TGCAGCGTTGGAAGCGAGCAAGAGACCCAGTACTTC	CSVGSEQETQYF
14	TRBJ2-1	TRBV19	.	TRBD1	TGTGCCAGTAGTATGGGGGACAGAAACAATGAGCAGTTCTTC	CASSMGDRNNEQFF
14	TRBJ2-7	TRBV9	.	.	TGTGCCAGCAGCGTAGACAGCTACAACTACGAGCAGTACTTC	CASSVDSYNYEQYF
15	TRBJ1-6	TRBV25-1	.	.	TGTGCCAGCAGTGAATCGGACAGTTTGTTTTCACCCCTCCACTTT	CASSESDSLFSPLHF
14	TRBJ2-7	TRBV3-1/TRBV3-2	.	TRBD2	TGTGCCAGCTCCCCCCGGGAGGCCCACGGCGAGCAGTACTTC	CASSPREAHGEQYF
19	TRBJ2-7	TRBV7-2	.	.	TGTGCCAGCAGCTCCCGACTCGCCTACGGGACGGCTCATACCTACGAGCAGTACTTC	CASSSRLAYGTAHTYEQYF
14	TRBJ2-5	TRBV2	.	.	TGTGCCAGCAGTCTAACAGGAAGCCAAGAGACCCAGTACTTC	CASSLTGSQETQYF
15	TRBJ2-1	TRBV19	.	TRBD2	TGTGCCAGTAGTATGGTCAGCGGGGGACACAATGAGCAGTTCTTC	CASSMVSGGHNEQFF
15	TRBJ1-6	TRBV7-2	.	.	TGTGCCAGCACCCGTTGGGGACGTGATAATTCACCCCTCCACTTT	CASTRWGRDNSPLHF
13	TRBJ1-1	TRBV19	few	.	TGTGCCAGTAGTATTCAGGGGAGCACTGAAGCTTTCTTT	CASSIQGSTEAFF
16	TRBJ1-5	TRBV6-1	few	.	TGTGCCAGCAGTGATAGCTGGGCGGATAGCAATCAGCCCCAGCATTTT	CASSDSWADSNQPQHF
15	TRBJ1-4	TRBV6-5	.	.	TGTGCCAGCAGTTACGGGCAGGGACCTAATGAAAAACTGTTTTTT	CASSYGQGPNEKLFF
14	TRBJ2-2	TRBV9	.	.	TGTGCCAGCTCCTCCCATGGGGAGATCGGGGAGCTGTTTTTT	CASSSHGEIGELFF
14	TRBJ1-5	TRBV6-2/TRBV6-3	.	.	TGTGCCAGCAGTGTTACAGGCGGGAATCAGCCCCAGCATTTT	CASSVTGGNQPQHF
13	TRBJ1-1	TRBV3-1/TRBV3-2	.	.	TGTGCCAGCAGCCAAGACAGGGACGGCGGGAGTAGGTTT	CASSQDRDGGSRF
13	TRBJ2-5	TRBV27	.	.	TGTGCCAGCAGCCCGGGGTGGGGAGAGACCCAGTACTTC	CASSPGWGETQYF
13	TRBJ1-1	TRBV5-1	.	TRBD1	TGCGCCAGCAGCGGGACAGAAGACACTGAAGCTTTCTTT	CASSGTEDTEAFF
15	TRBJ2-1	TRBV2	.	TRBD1	TGTGCCAGCAGCCAAGCGGATTGGACAGGGGGTGAGCAGTTCTTC	CASSQADWTGGEQFF
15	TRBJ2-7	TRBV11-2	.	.	TGTGCCAGCAGCTTAGATCGCGGCAGGCTCTACGAGCAGTACTTC	CASSLDRGRLYEQYF
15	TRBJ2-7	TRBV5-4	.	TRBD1	TGTGCCAGCAGTTCTAAGACCGGGACAGGTGACGAGCAGTACTTC	CASSSKTGTGDEQYF
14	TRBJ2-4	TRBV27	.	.	TGTGCCAGCAGTACCGGGCCCCCCAAAAACATTCAGTACTTC	CASSTGPPKNIQYF
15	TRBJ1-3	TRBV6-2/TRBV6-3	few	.	TGTGCCAGCAGTTACGGGAGGACCTCTGGAAACACCATATATTTT	CASSYGRTSGNTIYF
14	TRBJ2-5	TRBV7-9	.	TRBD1	TGTGCCAGCAGCCCAACAAGGGGGCTGGAGACCCAGTACTTC	CASSPTRGLETQYF
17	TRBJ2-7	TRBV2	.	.	TGTGCCAGCACCGTACCTCAAACCCGACAGTCAACCTACGAGCAGTACTTC	CASTVPQTRQSTYEQYF
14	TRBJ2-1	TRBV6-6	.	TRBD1	TGTGCCAGCAGTCCCGCCGGACAGGGAACGGAGCAGTTCTTC	CASSPAGQGTEQFF
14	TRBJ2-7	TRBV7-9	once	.	TGTGCCAGCAGCTTAACCGGGGCCCGGGGCGAGCAGTACTTC	CASSLTGARGEQYF